The clone carrying this T cell receptor beta chain has a count of ten or more. Its antigen is still unknown. The entry originates in a study of identical twins. Trimming cost V 1 base and J 4 bases, with 11 bases left between them. CDR3 size: 14 residues. Looked up from germline, CDR1 is SEHNR and CDR2 is FQNEAQ (reference sequence). Findings and limits, study-wide: Whereas memory repertoires showed no such difference, abundant cord blood beta clonotypes carried fewer insertions.

A universal primer site arose from template switching, and cDNA bore unique molecular identifiers. TCRdb reanalysed the 5' RACE reads using MiXCR and keeps one entry per CDR3 protein. In the table there are 1.5 million or so distinct CDR3 sequences, around 33% of which are singletons. Sequencing used cord blood. This sequence was found in a newborn girl in good health. The chain couples TRBV7-9 to TRBJ2-7; D unclear. The CDR3 here is CASSLVPGRYEQYF. CDR3 coding DNA: TGTGCCAGCAGCTTAGTCCCAGGCCGATACGAGCAGTACTTC.